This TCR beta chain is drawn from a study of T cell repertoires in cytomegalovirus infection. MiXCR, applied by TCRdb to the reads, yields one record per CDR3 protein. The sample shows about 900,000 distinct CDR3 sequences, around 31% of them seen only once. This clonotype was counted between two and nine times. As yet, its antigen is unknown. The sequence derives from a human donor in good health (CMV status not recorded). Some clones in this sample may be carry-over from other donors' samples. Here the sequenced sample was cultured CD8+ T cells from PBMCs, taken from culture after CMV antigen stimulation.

The CDR3: CASSFSTGTVGSYEQYF. CDR3 nucleotide sequence: TGTGCCAGCAGTTTCTCGACCGGGACAGTTGGTTCCTACGAGCAGTACTTC. The chain links TRBV27 to TRBJ2-7, with TRBD1 matching over 7 bases. Germline CDR1 and CDR2: MNHEY and SMNVEV (reference sequence). The CDR3 loop spans 17 amino acids. V was clipped by 3 bases and J by 1 base; unmatched bases: 12.